The 32 T cell receptor beta chains below all came from one sample that was sequenced in a study of cytomegalovirus exposure and HLA in healthy donors. A multiplex PCR was run with 60 Vbeta primers and 13 Jbeta primers. Data came from immunoSEQ multiplex PCR; TCRdb stores just in-frame clones and leaves some out. The sample includes 180,000 or so clones, roughly 77% seen only once; the top ten take roughly 8.2%. The sample comprised PBMCs. These receptors were obtained from a woman in her thirties or forties in good health and CMV-seropositive.

The V call is TRBV7-3, the J call TRBJ2-7; perhaps TRBD1 as D (5 bases). The V end was cut by 2 bases, the J end by 4 bases, with 15 bases between. The V gene's germline CDR1 is SGHTA and CDR2 FQGTGA. This CDR3 has 15 amino acids. The CDR3 loop reads CASSLGAGDMYEQYF. For the CDR3, the DNA is TGTGCCAGCAGCTTAGGGGCAGGAGATATGTACGAGCAGTACTTC.

V is TRBV25-1 and J is TRBJ2-3; 8 nucleotides match TRBD2. Germline CDR1 MGHDK, CDR2 SYGVNS. The CDR3 contains 17 residues. Trimming took 4 bases from V and 0 from J; bases not matched to a gene: 9. The CDR3 DNA follows: TGTGCCAGCAGTGGGACTAGCTGGGGGACTAGCACAGATACGCAGTATTTT. Amino acid sequence: CASSGTSWGTSTDTQYF.

The V gene is TRBV27, the J gene TRBJ2-2; D uncertain. This CDR3 contains 15 residues. CDR1 is MNHEY and CDR2 is SMNVEV in the germline V gene (reference sequence). V was shortened by 3 bases and J by 3 bases, with 11 bases between the two germline ends. The DNA of the CDR3 is TGTGCCAGCAGTTTCGTCACACGATACACCGGGGAGCTGTTTTTT. Translating gives CASSFVTRYTGELFF.

The rearrangement links TRBV7-6 to TRBJ2-1; perhaps TRBD2 as D (5 bases). Per the germline V gene, CDR1 is SGHVS and CDR2 is FNYEAQ. There are 17 residues in the CDR3. Trimming took 1 base from V and 6 from J, leaving 19 bases between them. The CDR3 spells CASSLGSRGRGSNEQFF. The CDR3, as DNA: TGTGCCAGCAGCTTAGGGTCTCGAGGGAGAGGGTCCAATGAGCAGTTCTTC.

The chain joins TRBV27 to TRBJ2-3; 12 bases line up with TRBD2. CDR3 length: 17 residues. Germline assignment: CDR1 MNHEY and CDR2 SMNVEV (reference sequence). V dropped 8 bases and J dropped 4; count of bases not matched to a gene: 13. CDR3 in amino acids: CASEKSTSGSWADTQYF. CDR3 sequence (DNA): TGTGCCAGCGAGAAATCGACTAGCGGGAGTTGGGCAGATACGCAGTATTTT.

This clone was detected only a few times. The DNA of the CDR3 is TGTGCCAGCAGTTTAGCGGGAGGGCCCAAAAACATTCAGTACTTC. The encoded protein is CASSLAGGPKNIQYF. This chain links TRBV28 with TRBJ2-4; 9 nucleotides line up with TRBD2. The CDR3 sequence is 15 residues long. J gave up 2 bases and V 2 bases, and 1 base lay outside the gene matches. The germline CDR1 and CDR2 sequences are MDHEN and SYDVKM. The whole variable domain, filled in from reference TRBV28 and TRBJ2-4, reads DVKVTQSSRYLVKRTGEKVFLECVQDMDHENMFWYRQDPGLGLRLIYFSYDVKMKEKGDIPEGYSVSREKKERFSLILESASTNQTSMYLCASSLAGGPKNIQYFGAGTRLSVL.

The chain's CDR3 is CASSSLNYGYTF. In nucleotides, the CDR3 is TGTGCCAGCAGCTCCCTCAACTATGGCTACACCTTC. The V call is TRBV7-9, the J call TRBJ1-2; D unclear. Germline values: CDR1 SEHNR, CDR2 FQNEAQ (reference sequence). The CDR3 totals 12 residues. V lost 4 bases and J lost 2, with 5 bases in between.

V usage is TRBV28 and J usage is TRBJ2-5; 7 nucleotides agree with TRBD2. This CDR3 spans 14 amino acids. Germline lookup yields CDR1 MDHEN and CDR2 SYDVKM. V was clipped by 6 bases and J by 4 bases; unmatched bases: 8. CDR3 in DNA: TGTGCCAGCAGCGGAGGCGGGGGTGGAGAGACCCAGTACTTC. Its protein is CASSGGGGGETQYF.

The chain recombines TRBV7-9 with TRBJ1-2; the D gene is possibly TRBD1 (6 bases). CDR3 size: 15 residues. CDR1 SEHNR and CDR2 FQNEAQ come from the germline V gene (reference sequence). V gave up 6 bases and J gave up 6 bases, with 20 bases separating them. DNA for the CDR3: TGTGCCAGCAGACGAGATAGTGACAGGCGGAATGGCTACACCTTC. Protein product: CASRRDSDRRNGYTF. Complete variable domain (other parts from reference TRBV7-9 and TRBJ1-2): DTGVSQNPRHKITKRGQNVTFRCDPISEHNRLYWYRQTLGQGPEFLTYFQNEAQLEKSRLLSDRFSAERPKGSFSTLEIQRTEQGDSAMYLCASRRDSDRRNGYTFGSGTRLTVV.

The gene calls are TRBV6-6 and TRBJ2-1; D possibly corresponds to TRBD2 (7 bases). Germline V CDR1 and CDR2: MNHNY, SVGAGI (reference sequence). This CDR3 spans 13 amino acids. V was clipped by 9 bases and J by 12 bases, with 21 bases between them. The CDR3 sequence: CASEVNRGGVQFF. Here the CDR3 DNA reads TGTGCCAGTGAGGTGAATAGGGGGGGAGTGCAGTTCTTC.

The chain couples TRBV18 to TRBJ2-7, with a possible D match to TRBD1 (5 bases). The V end lost 0 bases, the J end lost 2 bases, and 14 bases lay between the germline ends. CDR3 size: 16 residues. From germline, CDR1 is KGHSH and CDR2 LQKENI. This CDR3 reads CASSPPYQGIPYEQYF. For the CDR3, the DNA is TGTGCCAGCTCACCACCTTACCAGGGAATCCCCTACGAGCAGTACTTC.

This chain connects TRBV28 to TRBJ2-2, with 11 bases aligning to TRBD2. The V gene end was trimmed by 2 bases and the J gene end by 7 bases; junction bases not matched to a gene: 3. Germline V CDR1 and CDR2: MDHEN, SYDVKM. The length of the CDR3 is 15 residues. The CDR3 coding sequence is TGTGCCAGCAGTTTAGGAACTAGCGGGGGCGGGGAGCTGTTTTTT. The encoded protein is CASSLGTSGGGELFF.

This clone was counted only a few times. The chain joins TRBV5-1 to TRBJ2-1; D remains unclear. CDR1 and CDR2 (germline): SGHRS, YFSETQ. CDR3 length: 15 amino acids. Trimming took off 2 bases at V and 2 bases at J, with 11 bases between the two ends. The CDR3 loop reads CASSLQQQTYNEQFF. For the CDR3, the DNA is TGCGCCAGCAGCTTACAACAGCAGACCTACAATGAGCAGTTCTTC.

The V gene is TRBV7-6, the J gene TRBJ2-1; 9 nucleotides agree with TRBD2. The length of the CDR3 is 15 residues. Germline trimming cut 4 bases from V and 10 bases from J; bases unmatched to any gene: 11. From germline, CDR1 is SGHVS and CDR2 FNYEAQ. The CDR3 DNA follows: TGTGCCAGCAGCTCCGCGGGAGGGGCGCGTGTAGAGCAGTTCTTC. This sequence encodes CASSSAGGARVEQFF. Full variable domain (remainder filled in from reference TRBV7-6 and TRBJ2-1): GAGVSQSPRYKVTKRGQDVALRCDPISGHVSLYWYRQALGQGPEFLTYFNYEAQQDKSGLPNDRFSAERPEGSISTLTIQRTEQRDSAMYRCASSSAGGARVEQFFGPGTRLTVL.

The chain links TRBV30 to TRBJ2-7; no firm D call. Germline-derived CDR1 and CDR2 are GTSNPN and SVGIG (reference sequence). The CDR3 totals 14 residues. V was cut by 0 bases and J by 2 bases, with 11 bases left in between. For the CDR3, the DNA is TGTGCCTGGAGTGTATCGTCACTTCCCTACGAGCAGTACTTC. This gives the protein CAWSVSSLPYEQYF.

This clone turned up a few times. The V gene is TRBV4-1, the J gene TRBJ1-2, with D unresolved. Germline CDR1 and CDR2: MGHRA and YSYEKL. The CDR3 contains 14 residues. V was cut by 0 bases and J by 4 bases, with 9 bases left in between. CDR3 region: CASSQDRGIYGYTF. DNA of the CDR3: TGCGCCAGCAGCCAAGATCGGGGAATCTATGGCTACACCTTC.

This chain joins TRBV7-2 and TRBJ2-3; a possible D gene is TRBD1 (6 bases). Trimming shortened V by 5 bases and J by 2 bases, and 11 bases separated the two germline ends. The CDR3 loop spans 14 amino acids. CDR1 and CDR2 (germline): SGHTA, FQGNSA. CDR3 amino acids: CASSARGTTDTQYF. The CDR3 DNA sequence: TGTGCCAGCAGCGCTAGGGGGACCACAGATACGCAGTATTTT.

The V gene is TRBV28, the J gene TRBJ1-1; D gene uncertain. The CDR3 extends over 13 amino acids. CDR1 and CDR2 from the germline V gene are MDHEN and SYDVKM. The V end lost 5 bases, the J end lost 1 base, and 8 bases lay between the germline ends. CDR3 nucleotides: TGTGCCAGCAGTCAACCCGGGAACACTGAAGCTTTCTTT. Translation gives CASSQPGNTEAFF. Supplemented by reference TRBV28 and TRBJ1-1, the full variable domain reads DVKVTQSSRYLVKRTGEKVFLECVQDMDHENMFWYRQDPGLGLRLIYFSYDVKMKEKGDIPEGYSVSREKKERFSLILESASTNQTSMYLCASSQPGNTEAFFGQGTRLTVV.

The rearrangement uses TRBV9 and TRBJ1-1; D is uncertain. V was clipped by 0 bases and J by 7 bases, with 7 bases between them. Germline V gene sequence: CDR1 SGDLS, CDR2 YYNGEE. The CDR3 totals 12 residues. CDR3 sequence: CASSVGLGEAFF. CDR3 in DNA: TGTGCCAGCAGCGTAGGGCTAGGTGAAGCTTTCTTT.

The chain is built from TRBV19 and TRBJ1-2; D is uncertain. The CDR3 covers 13 residues. V dropped 1 base and J dropped 6 bases, with 9 bases sitting between them. Looked up from germline, CDR1 is LNHDA and CDR2 is SQIVND (reference sequence). CDR3 amino acids: CASSIGDLDGYTF. The CDR3 DNA is TGTGCCAGTAGTATAGGTGATCTAGATGGCTACACCTTC.

This chain uses TRBV23-1 with TRBJ2-7, with D possibly TRBD1 on 6 matching bases. TRBV23-1 is marked as an open reading frame, function uncertain. The CDR3 sequence is 15 residues long. Deletions cut 9 bases from V and 4 bases from J, with 22 bases between. CDR3 loop: CARRSSYRDKYEQYF. CDR3 bases: TGCGCCAGGAGATCCTCGTACCGGGACAAGTACGAGCAGTACTTC.

V usage is TRBV4-1 and J usage is TRBJ1-4; D remains unclear. Germline V gene lookup returns CDR1 MGHRA and CDR2 YSYEKL. The CDR3 extends over 15 amino acids. V was trimmed by 1 base and J by 7 bases, leaving 13 bases between them. CDR3 sequence reads: CASSQASRRGEKLFF. The CDR3 DNA sequence: TGCGCCAGCAGCCAAGCGTCGAGGCGGGGTGAAAAACTGTTTTTT.

This clone has a single count. The CDR3, as DNA: TGTGCCAGCAGCGTACTCGGGACAGGGGAAGGGGCCGGGGAGCTGTTTTTT. It translates to CASSVLGTGEGAGELFF. The J gene is TRBJ2-2, the V gene TRBV9, with TRBD1 matching over 10 bases. This CDR3 contains 17 residues. CDR1 and CDR2 from the germline V gene are SGDLS and YYNGEE. With 1 base clipped from V and 6 bases from J, the junction kept 9 bases outside the gene matches.

This chain connects TRBV28 to TRBJ2-3; D call uncertain. The CDR3 length is 13 residues. Germline-derived CDR1 and CDR2 are MDHEN and SYDVKM. Trimming removed 3 bases at V and 4 bases at J, with 8 bases between. The CDR3 DNA is TGTGCCAGCAGTTTGTTGGGCGCAGATACGCAGTATTTT. Its translation is CASSLLGADTQYF. Variable domain in full (rest from reference TRBV28 and TRBJ2-3): DVKVTQSSRYLVKRTGEKVFLECVQDMDHENMFWYRQDPGLGLRLIYFSYDVKMKEKGDIPEGYSVSREKKERFSLILESASTNQTSMYLCASSLLGADTQYFGPGTRLTVL.

The J gene is TRBJ2-3, the V gene TRBV10-1, with 9 bases lining up with TRBD1. V shed 6 bases and J 3 bases; nucleotides not matched to a gene: 7. CDR1 is WNHNN and CDR2 is SYGVQD in the germline V gene (reference sequence). CDR3 length: 15 amino acids. Here the CDR3 reads CASREDRGSTDTQYF. CDR3 nucleotide sequence: TGCGCCAGCAGGGAGGACAGGGGAAGTACAGATACGCAGTATTTT.

The chain employs TRBV5-1 and TRBJ2-3; TRBD1 matches at 7 bases. With V trimmed by 0 bases and J by 1 base, 14 bases remained unmatched. Germline CDR1 is SGHRS and CDR2 is YFSETQ. The CDR3 totals 19 residues. The CDR3: CASSLAGYLTGRGTDTQYF. The CDR3 region has the DNA TGCGCCAGCAGCTTGGCAGGCTACCTGACAGGGCGGGGCACAGATACGCAGTATTTT. Based on the CDR3 plus reference TRBV5-1 and TRBJ2-3, the full variable domain is KAGVTQTPRYLIKTRGQQVTLSCSPISGHRSVSWYQQTPGQGLQFLFEYFSETQRNKGNFPGRFSGRQFSNSRSEMNVSTLELGDSALYLCASSLAGYLTGRGTDTQYFGPGTRLTVL.

The V gene is TRBV7-8, the J gene TRBJ2-7; 10 bases match TRBD2. V lost 2 bases, J lost 3 bases, and 7 bases stayed unmatched. The CDR3 runs 16 residues. Germline V gene lookup returns CDR1 SGHVS and CDR2 FQNEAQ. In DNA, the CDR3 is TGTGCCAGCAGCTTACGGGCTAGCGGGAGTTTCTACGAGCAGTACTTC. This codes for CASSLRASGSFYEQYF.

This clone showed up just once. The chain joins TRBV28 to TRBJ2-5; TRBD1 matches 7 bases. CDR1 is MDHEN, CDR2 SYDVKM, per germline. V shed 5 bases, J shed 3 bases, and the junction held 12 bases outside the gene matches. The CDR3 length is 16 residues. CDR3 amino acids: CASSQSSRGMEETQYF. CDR3 sequence (DNA): TGTGCCAGCAGTCAATCATCCAGGGGGATGGAAGAGACCCAGTACTTC.

This chain uses TRBV27 with TRBJ1-1; weak D call: TRBD1 (5 bases). The CDR3 contains 13 residues. Germline V gene data show CDR1 as MNHEY and CDR2 as SMNVEV (reference sequence). V dropped 6 bases and J dropped 5 bases, with 13 bases sitting between them. CDR3 in DNA: TGTGCCAGCAGAAAGCAGGGTTTAACTGAAGCTTTCTTT. Its translation: CASRKQGLTEAFF.

The chain is built from TRBV9 and TRBJ2-5; D unclear. The CDR3 is 16 amino acids. The ends were cut back, 0 bases at V and 4 bases at J, with 16 bases in the middle. From germline, CDR1 is SGDLS and CDR2 YYNGEE. CDR3 nucleotides: TGTGCCAGCAGCGTAGGAAGTAACTATGTCACAGAGACCCAGTACTTC. Its protein is CASSVGSNYVTETQYF.

The gene calls are TRBV6-6 and TRBJ2-2; 11 nucleotides agree with TRBD2. There are 16 residues in the CDR3. The trim removed 1 base at V and 5 bases at J, leaving 3 bases unmatched. Germline V gene sequence: CDR1 MNHNY, CDR2 SVGAGI (reference sequence). The CDR3 DNA sequence: TGTGCCAGCAGTTACTTGGGACTAGCGGAAACCGGGGAGCTGTTTTTT. Its protein product is CASSYLGLAETGELFF.

The chain couples TRBV6-5 to TRBJ1-2; no firm D call. V lost 7 bases to trimming and J lost 7 bases, with 13 bases between them. CDR3 length: 12 residues. Germline CDR1 and CDR2: MNHEY and SVGAGI. CDR3 coding DNA: TGTGCCAGCATGTTGGCAGGCGCTGGCTACACCTTC. Translating it yields CASMLAGAGYTF.